The 4 T cell receptor beta chains below come from one sample, sequenced in a study of CD8+ T cells in alopecia areata. Extraction and reverse transcription of RNA yielded cDNA as the sequencing template. Only in-frame clones appear in the TCRdb table, and some are missing; sequencing was by immunoSEQ multiplex PCR. The sample holds about 110,000 clones, over 55% seen once. The material sequenced was NKG2D-low CD8+ T cells sorted from blood. These receptors were obtained from a human donor with alopecia areata.

This sequence joins TRBV6-5 and TRBJ2-1; D is possibly TRBD1 (6 bases). The CDR3 is 14 residues long. Germline V gene data show CDR1 as MNHEY and CDR2 as SVGAGI. V lost 5 bases and J lost 6, with 14 bases in between. CDR3 amino acids: CASSLYGQINEQFF. In nucleotides, the CDR3 is TGTGCCAGCAGTCTCTATGGACAGATCAATGAGCAGTTCTTC.

The chain joins TRBV29-1 to TRBJ1-4, with unresolved D. Per germline, CDR1 SQVTM and CDR2 ANQGSEA. The CDR3 is made up of 16 amino acids. Trimming removed 1 base from V and 0 bases from J, with 12 bases in between. CDR3 sequence reads: CSVEAPNIATNEKLFF. In DNA, the CDR3 is TGCAGCGTTGAAGCACCGAACATAGCAACTAATGAAAAACTGTTTTTT.

The chain employs TRBV25-1 and TRBJ2-2; TRBD2 matches 7 bases. Germline V lookup: CDR1 MGHDK, CDR2 SYGVNS. The CDR3 contains 15 residues. The J segment lost 4 bases and the V segment lost 3 bases, leaving 5 bases of the junction unmatched. The CDR3 sequence: CASSDRASGTGELFF. CDR3 nucleotides: TGTGCCAGCAGTGATCGGGCTAGCGGCACCGGGGAGCTGTTTTTT.

This sequence joins TRBV5-1 and TRBJ2-1; D ambiguous. Trimming removed 2 bases from V and 4 bases from J, with 4 bases in between. The V gene's germline CDR1 is SGHRS and CDR2 YFSETQ. The CDR3 runs 12 residues. The CDR3 coding sequence is TGCGCCAGCAGCTTTATTTACAATGAGCAGTTCTTC. Protein product: CASSFIYNEQFF.